These 7 T cell receptor beta chains came from one sample sequenced in a study of monozygotic twins with inflammatory bowel disease. Reprocessing the 5' RACE reads, TCRdb reports a single entry for every CDR3 protein and omits DNA. The sample includes more than 300,000 distinct CDR3 sequences. Sequencing was done on a sample of blood. Receptors were obtained from a human donor with ulcerative colitis or Crohn's disease, or a healthy co-twin of an affected twin (not recorded which).

The chain combines TRBV29-1 with TRBJ2-7; TCRdb indicates TRBD2, and absent DNA this call remains unverified. Germline assignment: CDR1 SQVTM and CDR2 ANQGSEA. The length of the CDR3 is 13 residues. CDR3 in amino acids: CRDLPGLSYEQYF.

This rearrangement joins TRBV30 to TRBJ2-2; the TCRdb call, TRBD1, lacks DNA for checking. The CDR3 has 16 residues. Germline V gives CDR1 GTSNPN, CDR2 SVGIG (reference sequence). This CDR3 reads CAWTQRPRPNTGELFF. The complete variable domain, with remaining parts taken from reference TRBV30 and TRBJ2-2, reads SQTIHQWPATLVQPVGSPLSLECTVEGTSNPNLYWYRQAAGRGLQLLFYSVGIGQISSEVPQNLSASRPQDRQFILSSKKLLLSDSGFYLCAWTQRPRPNTGELFFGEGSRLTVL.

The chain joins TRBV6-5 to TRBJ2-6; the TRBD2 assignment by TCRdb is unverifiable without DNA. This CDR3 is built from 18 residues. Germline V CDR1 and CDR2: MNHEY, SVGAGI. The CDR3 spells CASSYSWTGISGANVLTF.

This chain joins TRBV11-2 and TRBJ2-5; no DNA is available, so the TRBD2 call from TCRdb remains unchecked. The CDR3 sequence is 18 residues long. Per the germline V gene, CDR1 is SGHAT and CDR2 is FQNNGV. CDR3 amino acids: CASSLGVLAGGYQETQYF.

This CDR3 is CASSSSGGLTDTQYF. J is TRBJ2-3 and V is TRBV9; absent DNA, TCRdb's TRBD2 call cannot be checked. This CDR3 spans 15 amino acids. CDR1 and CDR2 (germline): SGDLS, YYNGEE. The full variable domain, completed using reference TRBV9 and TRBJ2-3, is DSGVTQTPKHLITATGQRVTLRCSPRSGDLSVYWYQQSLDQGLQFLIQYYNGEERAKGNILERFSAQQFPDLHSELNLSSLELGDSALYFCASSSSGGLTDTQYFGPGTRLTVL.

This chain uses TRBV11-1 with TRBJ2-5; absent DNA, TCRdb's TRBD1 call cannot be checked. The CDR3 consists of 13 residues. Germline CDR1 is SGHAT and CDR2 is FQDESV (reference sequence). CDR3 loop: CASNPGAGEPKYF.

J is TRBJ2-2 and V is TRBV28; the D call of TRBD1 rests on TCRdb alone, since no DNA is present to check it. Germline V gives CDR1 MDHEN, CDR2 SYDVKM. This CDR3 is built from 14 residues. The CDR3 spells CASSEQGISGELFF.